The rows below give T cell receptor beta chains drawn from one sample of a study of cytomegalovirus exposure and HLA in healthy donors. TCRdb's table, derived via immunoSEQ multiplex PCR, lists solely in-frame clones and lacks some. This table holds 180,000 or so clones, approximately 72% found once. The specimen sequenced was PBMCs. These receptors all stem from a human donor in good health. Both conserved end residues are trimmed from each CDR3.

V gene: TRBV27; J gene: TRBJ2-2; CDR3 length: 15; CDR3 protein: ASSLGIAGGYTGELF
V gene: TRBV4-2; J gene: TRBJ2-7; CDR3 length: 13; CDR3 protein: ASSPNSGGGYEQY
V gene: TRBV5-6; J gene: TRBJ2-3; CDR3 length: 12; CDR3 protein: ASSQKAGLDTQY
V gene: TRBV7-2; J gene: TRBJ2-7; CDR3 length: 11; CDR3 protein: ASSLSGRYEQY
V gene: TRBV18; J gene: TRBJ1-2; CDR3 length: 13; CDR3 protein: ASSQGQGWGYGYT
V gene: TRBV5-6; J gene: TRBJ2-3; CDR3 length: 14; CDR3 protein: ASSLGLAGSTDTQY
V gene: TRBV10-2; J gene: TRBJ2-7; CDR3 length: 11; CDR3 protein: ASRAGTGGEQY
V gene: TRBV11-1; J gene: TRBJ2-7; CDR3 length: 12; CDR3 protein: ASSPRDRRYEQY
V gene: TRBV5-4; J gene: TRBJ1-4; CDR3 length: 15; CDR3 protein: ASSLEAGIATNEKLF
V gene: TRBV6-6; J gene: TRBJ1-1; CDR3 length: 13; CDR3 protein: ASSLNRGRNTEAF
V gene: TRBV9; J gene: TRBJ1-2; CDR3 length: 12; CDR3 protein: ASSVSDTMSGYT
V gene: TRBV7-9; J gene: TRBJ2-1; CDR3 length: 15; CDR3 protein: ASSQGTSGGAYNEQF
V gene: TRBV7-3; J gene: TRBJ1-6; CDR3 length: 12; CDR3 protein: ASSLTGGFSPLH
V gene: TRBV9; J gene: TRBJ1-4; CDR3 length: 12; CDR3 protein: ASSPRTGGEKLF
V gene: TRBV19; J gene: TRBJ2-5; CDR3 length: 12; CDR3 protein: ASSTGTAGETQY
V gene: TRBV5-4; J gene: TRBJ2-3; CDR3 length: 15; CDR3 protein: ASSLGGSGVVRDTQY
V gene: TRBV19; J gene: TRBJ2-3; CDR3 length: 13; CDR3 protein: ASSSGGGIGDTQY
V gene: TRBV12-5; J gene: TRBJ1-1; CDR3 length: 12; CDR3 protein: ASGLAAEGGRAF
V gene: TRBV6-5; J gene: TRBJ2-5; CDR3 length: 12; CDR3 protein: ASSPGQGKETQY
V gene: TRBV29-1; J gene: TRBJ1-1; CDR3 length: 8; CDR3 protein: SVVRVEAF
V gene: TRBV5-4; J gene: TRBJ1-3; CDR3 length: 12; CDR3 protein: ASSPSRAGNTIY
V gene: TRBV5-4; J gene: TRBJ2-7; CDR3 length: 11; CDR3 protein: ASSLTSGYEQY
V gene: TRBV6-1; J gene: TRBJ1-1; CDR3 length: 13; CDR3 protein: ASSTGQNMNTEAF
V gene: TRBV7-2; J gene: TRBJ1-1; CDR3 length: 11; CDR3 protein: ASSLAGQGEAF
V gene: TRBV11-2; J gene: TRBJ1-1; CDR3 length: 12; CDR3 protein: ASSQWAVGAEAF
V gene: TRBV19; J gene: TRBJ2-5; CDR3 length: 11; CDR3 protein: ASSLTGEETQY
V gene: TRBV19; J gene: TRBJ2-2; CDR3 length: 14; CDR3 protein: ASSAALGRGTGELF
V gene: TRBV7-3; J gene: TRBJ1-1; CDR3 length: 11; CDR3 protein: ASSPSRGTEAF
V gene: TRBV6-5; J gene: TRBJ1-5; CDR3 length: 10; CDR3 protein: ASPSGLQPQH
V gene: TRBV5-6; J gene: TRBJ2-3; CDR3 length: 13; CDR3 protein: ASSLRAGSTDTQY
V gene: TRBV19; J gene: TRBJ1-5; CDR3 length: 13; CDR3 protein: ASSIQDMGNQPQH
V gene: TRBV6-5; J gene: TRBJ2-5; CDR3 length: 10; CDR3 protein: ASTRVGETQY
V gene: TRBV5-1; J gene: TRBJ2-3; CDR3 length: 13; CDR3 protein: ASQSGGGDTDTQY
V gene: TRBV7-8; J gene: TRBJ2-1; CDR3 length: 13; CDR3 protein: ASSRAGYTHNEQF
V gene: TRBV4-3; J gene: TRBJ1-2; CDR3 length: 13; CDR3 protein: ASSQVGQGTDGYT
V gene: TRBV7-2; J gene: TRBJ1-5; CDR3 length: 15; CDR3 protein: ASSLVAGRYSNQPQH
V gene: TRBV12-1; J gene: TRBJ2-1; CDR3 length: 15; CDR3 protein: ASSPPVGGGPGNEQF
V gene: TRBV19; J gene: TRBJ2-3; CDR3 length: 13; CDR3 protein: ASSTRQAPADTQY
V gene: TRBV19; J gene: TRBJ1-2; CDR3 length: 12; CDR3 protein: ASSMGWGPYGYT
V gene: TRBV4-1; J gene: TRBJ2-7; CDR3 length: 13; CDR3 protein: ASSHPGGNSYEQY
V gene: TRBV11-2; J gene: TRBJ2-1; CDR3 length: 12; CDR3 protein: ASTPGQTTNEQF
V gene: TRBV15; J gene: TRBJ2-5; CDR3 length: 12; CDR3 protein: ATGHGGVRETQY
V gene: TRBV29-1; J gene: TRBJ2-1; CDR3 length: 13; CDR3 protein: SVEAGAGGAGEQF
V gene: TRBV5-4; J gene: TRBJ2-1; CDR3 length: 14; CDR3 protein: ASSSKLAGRDNEQF
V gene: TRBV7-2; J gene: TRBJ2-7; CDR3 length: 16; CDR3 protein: ASSLVGGLAGPLGEQY
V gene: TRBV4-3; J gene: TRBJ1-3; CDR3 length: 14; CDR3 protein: ASSQGQGYSGNTIY
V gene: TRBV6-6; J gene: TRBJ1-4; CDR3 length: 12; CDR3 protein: ASSYRGGEEKLF
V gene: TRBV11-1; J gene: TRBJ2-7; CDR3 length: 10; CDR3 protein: ASRLTPGEQY
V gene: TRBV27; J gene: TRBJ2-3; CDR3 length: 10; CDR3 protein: ASRDYGDTQY
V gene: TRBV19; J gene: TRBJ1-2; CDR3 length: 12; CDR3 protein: ASSIGRVGAGYT
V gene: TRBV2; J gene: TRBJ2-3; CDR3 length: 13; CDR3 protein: ASSAQGGSTDTQY
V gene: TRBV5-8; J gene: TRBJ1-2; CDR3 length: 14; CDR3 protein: ASSLDGTTGYYGYT
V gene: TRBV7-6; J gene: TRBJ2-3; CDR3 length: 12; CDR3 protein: ASSLDRVPDTQY
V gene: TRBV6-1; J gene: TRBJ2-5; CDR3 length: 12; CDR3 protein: ASSDRGQGETQY
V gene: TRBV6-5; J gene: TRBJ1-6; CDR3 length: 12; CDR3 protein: ASSLQGSPSPLH
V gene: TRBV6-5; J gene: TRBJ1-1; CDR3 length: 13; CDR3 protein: ASRPSQGADTEAF
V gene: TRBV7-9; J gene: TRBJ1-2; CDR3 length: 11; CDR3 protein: ASSWDRSSGYT
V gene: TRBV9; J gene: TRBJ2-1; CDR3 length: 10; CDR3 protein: ASSGAGCEQF
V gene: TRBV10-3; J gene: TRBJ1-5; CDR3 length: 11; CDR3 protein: AISVGGDQPQH